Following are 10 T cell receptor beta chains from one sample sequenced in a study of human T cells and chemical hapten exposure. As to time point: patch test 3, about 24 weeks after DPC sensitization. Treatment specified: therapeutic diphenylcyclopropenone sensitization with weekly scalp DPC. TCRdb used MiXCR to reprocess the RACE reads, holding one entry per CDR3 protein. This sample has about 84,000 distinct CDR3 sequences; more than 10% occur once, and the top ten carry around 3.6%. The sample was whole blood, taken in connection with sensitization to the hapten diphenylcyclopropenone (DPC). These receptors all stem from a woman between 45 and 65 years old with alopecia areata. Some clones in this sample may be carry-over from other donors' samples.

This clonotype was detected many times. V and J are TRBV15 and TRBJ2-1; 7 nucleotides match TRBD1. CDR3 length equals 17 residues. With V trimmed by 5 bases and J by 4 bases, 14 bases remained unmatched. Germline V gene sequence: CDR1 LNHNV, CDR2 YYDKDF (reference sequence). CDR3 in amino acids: CATSVTYSQTGYNEQFF. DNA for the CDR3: TGTGCCACCAGCGTCACTTATTCGCAGACAGGGTACAATGAGCAGTTCTTC. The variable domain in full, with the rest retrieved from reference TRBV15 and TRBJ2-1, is DAMVIQNPRYQVTQFGKPVTLSCSQTLNHNVMYWYQQKSSQAPKLLFHYYDKDFNNEADTPDNFQSRRPNTSFCFLDIRSPGLGDTAMYLCATSVTYSQTGYNEQFFGPGTRLTVL.

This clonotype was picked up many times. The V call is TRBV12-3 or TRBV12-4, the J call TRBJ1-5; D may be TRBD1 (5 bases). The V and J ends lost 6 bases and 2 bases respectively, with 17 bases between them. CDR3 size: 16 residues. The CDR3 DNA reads TGTGCCAGCAGGGGTGGGACTGCTGGGGGCAATCAGCCCCAGCATTTT. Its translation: CASRGGTAGGNQPQHF.

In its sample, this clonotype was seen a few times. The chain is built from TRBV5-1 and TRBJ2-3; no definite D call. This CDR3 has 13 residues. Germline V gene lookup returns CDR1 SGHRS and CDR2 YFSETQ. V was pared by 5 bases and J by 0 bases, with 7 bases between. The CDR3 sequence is CASRATSTDTQYF. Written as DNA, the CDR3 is TGCGCCAGCAGGGCAACTAGCACAGATACGCAGTATTTT.

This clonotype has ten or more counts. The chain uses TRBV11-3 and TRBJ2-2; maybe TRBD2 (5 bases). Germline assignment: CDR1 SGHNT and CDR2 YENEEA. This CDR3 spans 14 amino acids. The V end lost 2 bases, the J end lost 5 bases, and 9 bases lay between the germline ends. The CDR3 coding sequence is TGTGCCAGCAGCTTAATGAGGGCTACCGGGGAGCTGTTTTTT. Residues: CASSLMRATGELFF.

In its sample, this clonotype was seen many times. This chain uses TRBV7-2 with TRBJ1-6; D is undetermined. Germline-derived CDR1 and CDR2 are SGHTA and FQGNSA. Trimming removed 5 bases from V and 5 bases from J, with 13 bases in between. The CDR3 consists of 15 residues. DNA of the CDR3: TGTGCCAGCAGCACAAATCGACTGAATAATTCACCCCTCCACTTT. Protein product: CASSTNRLNNSPLHF. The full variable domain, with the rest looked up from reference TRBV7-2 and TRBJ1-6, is GAGVSQSPSNKVTEKGKDVELRCDPISGHTALYWYRQSLGQGLEFLIYFQGNSAPDKSGLPSDRFSAERTGGSVSTLTIQRTQQEDSAVYLCASSTNRLNNSPLHFGNGTRLTVT.

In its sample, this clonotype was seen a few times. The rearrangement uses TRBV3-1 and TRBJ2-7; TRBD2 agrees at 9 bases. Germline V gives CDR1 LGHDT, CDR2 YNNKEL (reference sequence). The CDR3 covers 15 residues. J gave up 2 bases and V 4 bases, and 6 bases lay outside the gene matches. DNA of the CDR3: TGTGCCAGCAGCCTTAGCGGGAGACCCCCCTACGAGCAGTACTTC. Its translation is CASSLSGRPPYEQYF.

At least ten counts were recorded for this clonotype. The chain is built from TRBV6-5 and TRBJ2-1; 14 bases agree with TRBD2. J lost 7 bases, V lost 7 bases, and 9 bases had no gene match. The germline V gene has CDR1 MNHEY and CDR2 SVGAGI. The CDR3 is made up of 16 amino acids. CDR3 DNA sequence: TGTGCCAGCACCGGACTAGCGGGGGGTAACTTGAATGAGCAGTTCTTC. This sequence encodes CASTGLAGGNLNEQFF.

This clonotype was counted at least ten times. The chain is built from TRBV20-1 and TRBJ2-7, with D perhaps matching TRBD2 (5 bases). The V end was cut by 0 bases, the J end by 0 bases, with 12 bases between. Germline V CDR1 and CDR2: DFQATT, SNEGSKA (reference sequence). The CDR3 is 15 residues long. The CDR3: CSARDSVGSSYEQYF. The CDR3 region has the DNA TGCAGTGCTAGAGATAGCGTGGGGAGCTCCTACGAGCAGTACTTC.

Written as DNA, the CDR3 is TGTGCCAGCAGCCCGAATATTGCTGTGAGGGGGAGGAGGGACAATGAGCAGTTCTTC. This sequence encodes CASSPNIAVRGRRDNEQFF. The J gene is TRBJ2-1, the V gene TRBV7-6, with D tentatively TRBD1 or TRBD2 (6 bases each). Germline assignment: CDR1 SGHVS and CDR2 FNYEAQ. Trimming took 5 bases from V and 5 from J, leaving 28 bases between them. The CDR3 runs 19 residues.

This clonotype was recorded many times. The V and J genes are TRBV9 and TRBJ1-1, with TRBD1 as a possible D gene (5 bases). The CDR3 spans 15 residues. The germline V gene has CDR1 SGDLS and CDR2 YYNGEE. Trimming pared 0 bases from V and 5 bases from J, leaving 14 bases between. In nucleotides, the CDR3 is TGTGCCAGCAGCGTAGTGCAGGGACTGGGGACTGAAGCTTTCTTT. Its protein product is CASSVVQGLGTEAFF.